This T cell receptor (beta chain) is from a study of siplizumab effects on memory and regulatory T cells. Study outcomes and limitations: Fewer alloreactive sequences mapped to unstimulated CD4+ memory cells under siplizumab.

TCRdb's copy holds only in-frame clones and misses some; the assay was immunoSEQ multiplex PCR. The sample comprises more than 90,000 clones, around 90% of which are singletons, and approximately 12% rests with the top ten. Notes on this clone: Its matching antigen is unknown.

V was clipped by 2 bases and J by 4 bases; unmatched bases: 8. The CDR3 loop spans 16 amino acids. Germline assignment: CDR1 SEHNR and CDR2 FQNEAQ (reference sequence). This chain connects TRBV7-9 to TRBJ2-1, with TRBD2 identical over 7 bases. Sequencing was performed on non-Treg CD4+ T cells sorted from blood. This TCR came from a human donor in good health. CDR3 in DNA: TGTGCCAGCAGCTTACTAGGGCGGGAGCCTTACAATGAGCAGTTCTTC. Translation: CASSLLGREPYNEQFF.